The TCR beta chain under discussion was sequenced for a study of vaccination effects on CD4 cells after COVID-19. This clone has only a few counts. Its antigen is unknown. The V gene's germline CDR1 is SGHRS and CDR2 YFSETQ. V was trimmed by 2 bases and J by 4 bases, leaving 12 bases between them. The CDR3 loop spans 15 amino acids. The method was immunoSEQ multiplex PCR; TCRdb's version includes in-frame clones alone and lacks a portion of them. The sample shows fewer than 75,000 clones, approximately 80% of them seen only once. Around day 10 of culture, CD4+ T cells were separated out. Either the BNT162b2 or mRNA-1273 vaccine was given to participants in two doses.

Source: CD4+ T cells from PBMCs cultured without peptide, taken after COVID-19 vaccination. The rearrangement joins TRBV5-1 to TRBJ2-2; perhaps TRBD2 as D (5 bases). The origin of this receptor is a human donor who received a COVID-19 vaccine. The CDR3 loop reads CASSLGGRGTGELFF. Here the CDR3 DNA reads TGCGCCAGCAGCTTAGGAGGAAGAGGCACCGGGGAGCTGTTTTTT.